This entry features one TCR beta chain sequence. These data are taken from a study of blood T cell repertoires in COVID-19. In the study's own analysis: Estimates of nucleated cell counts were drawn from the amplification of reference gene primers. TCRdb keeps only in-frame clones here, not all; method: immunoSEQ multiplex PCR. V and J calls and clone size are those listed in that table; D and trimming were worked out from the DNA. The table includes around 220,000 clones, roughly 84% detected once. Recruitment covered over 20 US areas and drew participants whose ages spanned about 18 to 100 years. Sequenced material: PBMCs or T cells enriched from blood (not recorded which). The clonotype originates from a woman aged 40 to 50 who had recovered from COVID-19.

The CDR3 loop reads CASSLVGTSNTGELFF. CDR3 in DNA: TGTGCCAGCAGCTTAGTAGGGACTTCGAACACCGGGGAGCTGTTTTTT. The rearrangement joins TRBV7-2 to TRBJ2-2; D is perhaps TRBD2 (6 bases). V lost 1 base, J lost 0 bases, and 9 bases lay in between. In germline, CDR1 is SGHTA, CDR2 FQGNSA. The CDR3 is 16 amino acids.